This TCR beta chain emerged from a study of T and B cells in COVID-19 patients. Study observations and caveats: CD4+, regulatory T cell, CD8+ and sorted SARS-CoV-2-responsive or tetramer+ T cells were not yet sequenced. Patients with COVID-19 reportedly showed strongly skewed T cell receptor beta variable and joining gene usage.

This clonotype is judged medium-sized. Its specificity is unknown. TRB rearrangements were amplified by multiplex PCR with BIOMED2 TRB-A/B primers. TCRdb processed the multiplex PCR reads anew with MiXCR; each CDR3 protein has one entry. This sample has approximately 16,000 distinct CDR3 sequences, with approximately 26% found just once. Blood genomic DNA input for TRB amplification was about 240-550 ng. Germline V gene data show CDR1 as LNHDA and CDR2 as SQIVND (reference sequence). There are 19 residues in the CDR3. V shed 5 bases, J shed 8 bases, and the junction held 22 bases outside the gene matches.

The chain links TRBV19 to TRBJ1-4, with 8 nucleotides matching TRBD1. The sequenced sample was blood. The receptor was isolated from a human donor who had recovered from COVID-19. CDR3 loop: CASSAPSGTDRDRREKLFF. CDR3 nucleotide sequence: TGTGCCAGTAGTGCCCCCTCTGGAACGGACAGGGATCGAAGGGAAAAACTGTTTTTT. The full variable domain, completed using reference TRBV19 and TRBJ1-4, is DGGITQSPKYLFRKEGQNVTLSCEQNLNHDAMYWYRQDPGQGLRLIYYSQIVNDFQKGDIAEGYSVSREKKESFPLTVTSAQKNPTAFYLCASSAPSGTDRDRREKLFFGSGTQLSVL.